This TCR beta chain comes out of a study of blood T cells in healthy people across ages (dated by TCRdb to about 2015). About the study as a whole: In model experiments, roughly one uniquely barcoded TCR beta cDNA molecule per two T cells was captured by template switching. Four age groups were formed from the donors: young (average approximately 17 years), middle-aged (around 40), aged (roughly 58) and long-lived (about 80). To avoid experimental bias, donors of different ages were randomly spread across the sequencing lanes. Using deep sequencing normalized with unique cDNA molecular identifiers, the study measured how TCR beta repertoire diversity changes with age. Using the same blood draw, the study looked at two additional independent replicas of 1 million unique cDNA reads for two donors, one aged 18 to 29 and the other aged 80 or older. Broad study findings and their caveats: Estimates of total diversity based on one million sequenced T cells were regarded as lower bounds and as underestimates. Compared with the aged group, the long-lived group had more naive CD4+ T cells, fewer expanded clones and increased TCR diversity, a pattern suggesting age selection. As age increased, observed TCR beta diversity per million T cells dropped in a roughly linear way, and a significant reduction was already evident by age about 40. There was a strong correlation between observed TCR beta diversity and the percentage of naive T cells measured by flow cytometry. Since profiling was done on bulk unsorted PBMCs, naive and antigen-experienced compartments could not be conclusively compared. The CMV infection status of donors was not known, potentially confounding age-related changes in expanded clonotypes.

The CDR3 measures 15 amino acids from cysteine to phenylalanine. Only the CDR3 DNA stays, 45 bases, in frame from base 1. CDR1 SGHTA and CDR2 FQGNSA are derived from the germline V gene. Library preparation was by 5' RACE. These reads were obtained on an Illumina HiSeq 2500. A second roughly 7 to 11 cycle PCR used a sample-barcoded 5' primer and a J-beta primer mix. A unique molecular identifier was introduced onto each TCR beta cDNA molecule by a template-switch 5' adaptor carrying 12 random nucleotides. At least 3 million CDR3-containing paired-end reads were obtained from each sample. First-strand cDNA was synthesized from all RNA with the Mint cDNA synthesis kit, primed by a TRBC-specific oligonucleotide. Following uracil-DNA glycosylase treatment, all cDNA underwent a first 18-cycle PCR with the universal primers M1SS and BC2_uni_R. The original methods were these. For normalization, 1 million high-quality reads were randomly selected from each sample, with every read carrying a distinct molecular identifier. Instead of being binned into consensus sequences, reads with shared molecular identifiers were discarded. MiTCR, set to a Q25 quality threshold and the strictest error-elimination algorithm, was used for CDR3 identification, clonotype clustering and error correction. A nonparametric unseen species model using Euler transformation provided a lower-bound estimate of total TCR beta diversity. The public reads were quality trimmed at Q25 with fastp and then assembled into clones with MiXCR by TCRdb, keeping productive beta chains. Rows with a matching CDR3 protein are joined into one entry that keeps the most common DNA and genes. It is TCRdb's table, rather than the study itself, that gives the V and J calls and clone size. This sample gives 270,000 or so distinct CDR3 sequences in total; about 25% of them show up just once. 29% of the sample is taken by the ten largest.

The donors were some 36 Caucasian individuals from Russia, aged roughly 6 to 100 years, who were systemically healthy. Around 10 milliliters of peripheral blood were collected from each donor into EDTA-treated Vacutainer tubes. Ficoll-Paque density-gradient centrifugation was used to isolate PBMCs, with at least 7 million obtained per sample. Trizol reagent was used to extract total RNA from PBMCs, with at least 5.5 micrograms per sample. For every donor, flow cytometry on a PBMC aliquot measured the percentage of naive CD45RAhigh/CD27high T cells. This clonotype was detected a few times. The clone's antigen remains unknown. The junction departs from germline at one end; a sequencing error may be responsible.

Sequencing was carried out using blood. This receptor chain uses TRBV7-2 and TRBJ2-6; the D gene could be TRBD1 or TRBD2, each one agreeing over 6 bases. The receptor comes from a woman aged 70-85 years in good health. The encoded CDR3 is CASSRGDPGANVPTF. The nucleotide sequence is TGTGCCAGCAGCCGCGGTGATCCGGGGGCCAACGTCCCGACTTTC.